Listed below are T cell receptor beta chains from one sample, sequenced in a study of human T cells and chemical hapten exposure. MiXCR, applied by TCRdb to the RACE reads, yields one record per CDR3 protein. The table lists about 120,000 distinct CDR3 sequences, about 14% of them singletons. Material: whole blood, obtained in connection with sensitization to the hapten diphenylcyclopropenone (DPC). The receptor set was obtained from a woman aged 18-30 years with alopecia areata. Some clones in this sample may be carry-over from other donors' samples. Each CDR3 is given with its conserved first and last residue. The D gene is left open where the match is weak. Not all rows give a size; the values are once, few, many and, for expanded clones, a class.

size: many; V: TRBV29-1; D: .; J: TRBJ2-2; CDR3: CSVVPATGELFF; DNA: TGCAGCGTCGTTCCGGCAACCGGGGAGCTGTTTTTT
size: few; V: TRBV20-1; D: TRBD1; J: TRBJ1-2; CDR3: CSARVSPIAQGAGGYTF; DNA: TGCAGTGCCAGGGTCTCCCCCATCGCGCAGGGGGCTGGCGGCTACACCTTC
size: .; V: TRBV6-5; D: TRBD1; J: TRBJ1-5; CDR3: CASSGTGGLPQHF; DNA: TGTGCCAGCAGCGGTACAGGGGGCCTGCCCCAGCATTTT
size: many; V: TRBV6-5; D: .; J: TRBJ2-5; CDR3: CASSYAGRGRETQYF; DNA: TGTGCCAGCAGTTACGCGGGCAGGGGTAGGGAGACCCAGTACTTC
size: many; V: TRBV29-1; D: .; J: TRBJ2-5; CDR3: CSVEKEETQYF; DNA: TGCAGCGTTGAAAAGGAAGAGACCCAGTACTTC
size: few; V: TRBV5-4; D: TRBD1; J: TRBJ1-1; CDR3: CASSPYDRGFEAFF; DNA: TGTGCCAGCAGCCCCTACGACAGGGGTTTTGAAGCTTTCTTT
size: many; V: TRBV20-1; D: TRBD1; J: TRBJ1-2; CDR3: CSANPYLGQGREAGGYTF; DNA: TGCAGTGCTAACCCCTACCTGGGACAGGGTCGAGAAGCTGGCGGCTACACCTTC
size: many; V: TRBV20-1; D: TRBD1; J: TRBJ2-2; CDR3: CSARDRVNTGELFF; DNA: TGCAGTGCGCGGGACAGGGTGAACACCGGGGAGCTGTTTTTT
size: few; V: TRBV20-1; D: TRBD1; J: TRBJ1-4; CDR3: CSATGQGPSNEKLFF; DNA: TGCAGTGCGACGGGACAGGGACCCTCTAATGAAAAACTGTTTTTT
size: .; V: TRBV19; D: TRBD2; J: TRBJ2-1; CDR3: CASSIGTSGGNNEQFF; DNA: TGTGCCAGTAGTATAGGGACTAGCGGGGGAAACAATGAGCAGTTCTTC
size: many; V: TRBV5-4; D: .; J: TRBJ1-1; CDR3: CASSASAYFDTEAFF; DNA: TGTGCCAGCAGCGCCTCCGCTTACTTTGACACTGAAGCTTTCTTT
size: .; V: TRBV11-2; D: .; J: TRBJ2-7; CDR3: CASSLGLGSSYEQYF; DNA: TGTGCCAGCAGTTTAGGCCTGGGGAGCTCCTACGAGCAGTACTTC
size: many; V: TRBV6-5; D: TRBD1; J: TRBJ1-6; CDR3: CASSYLGQGRGSYNSPLHF; DNA: TGTGCCAGCAGTTACCTGGGACAGGGGAGGGGCTCCTATAATTCACCCCTCCACTTT
size: .; V: TRBV5-6; D: .; J: TRBJ1-1; CDR3: CASSWGSEAFF; DNA: TGTGCCAGCAGCTGGGGGTCTGAAGCTTTCTTT
size: few; V: TRBV20-1; D: TRBD2; J: TRBJ2-3; CDR3: CSAGRGATDTQYF; DNA: TGCAGTGCTGGGCGGGGGGCCACAGATACGCAGTATTTT
size: .; V: TRBV6-1; D: .; J: TRBJ2-3; CDR3: CASSEASDTQYF; DNA: TGTGCCAGCAGTGAAGCGTCAGATACGCAGTATTTT
size: many; V: TRBV4-3; D: .; J: TRBJ2-6; CDR3: CASSQDFLSGANVLTF; DNA: TGCGCCAGCAGCCAAGATTTCCTCTCTGGGGCCAACGTCCTGACTTTC
size: many; V: TRBV5-1; D: .; J: TRBJ1-1; CDR3: CASSSLGTREAFF; DNA: TGCGCCAGCAGCTCGTTAGGGACTCGTGAAGCTTTCTTT
size: few; V: TRBV11-2; D: .; J: TRBJ2-7; CDR3: CASSLVPSSYEQYF; DNA: TGTGCCAGCAGCTTAGTACCGAGCTCCTACGAGCAGTACTTC
size: few; V: TRBV20-1; D: .; J: TRBJ1-5; CDR3: CSARGGLPQPQHF; DNA: TGCAGTGCTAGAGGGGGGCTTCCTCAGCCCCAGCATTTT
size: .; V: TRBV18; D: .; J: TRBJ1-1; CDR3: CASSPDALNTEAFF; DNA: TGTGCCAGCTCACCGGACGCACTGAACACTGAAGCTTTCTTT
size: few; V: TRBV19; D: .; J: TRBJ2-7; CDR3: CASSIGRAYEQYF; DNA: TGTGCCAGTAGTATCGGCAGGGCCTACGAGCAGTACTTC
size: .; V: TRBV5-8; D: .; J: TRBJ2-1; CDR3: CASSLTLTPAELGDSFTPKQFF; DNA: TGTGCCAGCAGCTTGACCCTTACCCCGGCAGAATTGGGAGACTCATTTACCCCGAAGCAGTTCTTC
size: many; V: TRBV12-3/TRBV12-4; D: .; J: TRBJ1-5; CDR3: CASSFDSGQPQHF; DNA: TGTGCCAGCAGTTTCGATTCGGGTCAGCCCCAGCATTTT
size: many; V: TRBV11-2; D: TRBD1; J: TRBJ1-2; CDR3: CASSLEAQGDRYGYTF; DNA: TGTGCCAGCAGCTTAGAGGCCCAGGGGGATCGCTATGGCTACACCTTC
size: .; V: TRBV28; D: .; J: TRBJ2-1; CDR3: CASRSSVGYNEQFF; DNA: TGTGCCAGCAGATCCTCCGTCGGGTACAATGAGCAGTTCTTC
size: .; V: TRBV7-8; D: TRBD1; J: TRBJ1-4; CDR3: CASSLGGTGVGKLFF; DNA: TGTGCCAGCAGCTTAGGAGGGACAGGGGTGGGGAAACTGTTTTTT
size: few; V: TRBV7-9; D: .; J: TRBJ1-5; CDR3: CASTELGGPQHF; DNA: TGTGCCAGCACCGAGCTGGGGGGGCCCCAGCATTTT
size: few; V: TRBV15; D: .; J: TRBJ1-4; CDR3: CATSSLWAPNEKLFF; DNA: TGTGCCACCAGCAGTCTTTGGGCTCCTAATGAAAAACTGTTTTTT
size: .; V: TRBV7-9; D: .; J: TRBJ2-1; CDR3: CASSPNLAVSSYNEQFF; DNA: TGTGCCAGCAGCCCTAACTTAGCGGTAAGCTCCTACAATGAGCAGTTCTTC
size: few; V: TRBV11-2; D: .; J: TRBJ1-1; CDR3: CASSLSSLRNTEAFF; DNA: TGTGCCAGCAGCTTATCGAGCCTTCGGAACACTGAAGCTTTCTTT
size: .; V: TRBV20-1; D: .; J: TRBJ2-3; CDR3: CSARPAGGSTDTQYF; DNA: TGCAGTGCTAGACCCGCTGGGGGGAGCACAGATACGCAGTATTTT
size: many; V: TRBV5-4; D: .; J: TRBJ2-1; CDR3: CASSAGSLELGNEQFF; DNA: TGTGCCAGCAGCGCCGGCAGCCTTGAGCTGGGGAATGAGCAGTTCTTC
size: .; V: TRBV11-2; D: TRBD2; J: TRBJ2-3; CDR3: CASSLLAGAASTDTQYF; DNA: TGTGCCAGCAGCCTTTTAGCGGGAGCCGCTAGCACAGATACGCAGTATTTT
size: few; V: TRBV3-1; D: TRBD1; J: TRBJ1-1; CDR3: CASSQDQQGAWTEAFF; DNA: TGTGCCAGCAGCCAAGATCAGCAGGGGGCCTGGACTGAAGCTTTCTTT
size: few; V: TRBV13; D: TRBD2; J: TRBJ2-3; CDR3: CASSAGRSTDTQYF; DNA: TGTGCCAGCAGCGCCGGGAGGAGCACAGATACGCAGTATTTT
size: many; V: TRBV20-1; D: TRBD2; J: TRBJ2-5; CDR3: CSARIPSLAGGPEETQYF; DNA: TGCAGTGCTAGAATCCCGTCACTAGCGGGGGGGCCGGAAGAGACCCAGTACTTC